This T cell receptor (beta chain) stems from a study of blood T cell repertoires in COVID-19. Across the whole study: From the United States, Italy and Spain came samples of acute and convalescent COVID-19.

Between the trimmed V and J ends, which lost 6 bases and 4 bases, there was a span of 16 bases. Germline V gene lookup returns CDR1 MNHEY and CDR2 SVGAGI. The CDR3 length is 15 residues. Individuals aged roughly 18 to 100 years were recruited from approximately 22 US areas. Symptom resolution, clearance, or two negative PCRs marked donors in Cohort 3 as recovered. The repertoire was sequenced with immunoSEQ multiplex PCR; TCRdb's copy has only in-frame clones and lacks some. Among about 480,000 clones listed, more than 85% were seen once. The chain combines TRBV6-5 with TRBJ2-1, with D possibly being TRBD2 (7 bases). This clonotype was obtained from a woman aged 60-75 years who had recovered from COVID-19. Sequences were obtained from PBMCs or T cells enriched from blood (not recorded which). CDR3 region: CASSLGGAAYNEQFF. In DNA form, the CDR3 reads TGTGCCAGCAGCCTAGGGGGGGCGGCTTACAATGAGCAGTTCTTC.